Listed below are T cell receptor beta chains from one sample, sequenced in a study of blood T cell repertoires in COVID-19. Produced via immunoSEQ multiplex PCR; TCRdb's table is partial and in-frame only. The profile shows under 25,000 clones, roughly 87% of them singletons. The sample taken for sequencing was peripheral blood. These receptors all stem from a human donor with active COVID-19. The donor label of this sample is uncertain. CDR3s include the opening cysteine and the closing phenylalanine or tryptophan. A D gene is named only where the DNA matches it firmly. A clone size is listed for some rows: how often the clone was seen (once, few, many), or a class if it is expanded.

D gene,J gene,V gene,clone size,CDR3 protein,CDR3 DNA
TRBD2,TRBJ2-7,TRBV11-2,-,CASSLGLAGGIDEQYF,TGTGCCAGCAGCCTCGGACTAGCGGGAGGTATCGACGAGCAGTACTTC
-,TRBJ2-7,TRBV24-1,-,CATIGTAGEQYF,TGTGCCACCATTGGGACAGCGGGCGAGCAGTACTTC
-,TRBJ2-1,TRBV12-5,-,CASANGGADNEQFF,TGTGCTAGTGCCAATGGGGGGGCGGACAATGAGCAGTTCTTC
TRBD2,TRBJ2-2,TRBV30,-,CAWTSGVTGELFF,TGTGCCTGGACTAGCGGGGTCACCGGGGAGCTGTTTTTT
TRBD2,TRBJ2-1,TRBV7-9,few,CASSKRTSGYRGNEQFF,TGTGCCAGCAGCAAAAGGACTAGCGGCTATAGGGGCAATGAGCAGTTCTTC
-,TRBJ2-1,TRBV19,once,CASSAHRDNEQFF,TGTGCCAGTAGTGCCCACAGGGACAATGAGCAGTTCTTC
-,TRBJ2-1,TRBV30,-,CACYNQAGWDEQFF,TGTGCCTGTTATAACCAGGCGGGATGGGATGAGCAGTTCTTC
-,TRBJ2-3,TRBV7-9,-,CASSLARAPSTDTQYF,TGTGCCAGCAGCTTAGCGAGAGCCCCTAGCACAGATACGCAGTATTTT
-,TRBJ1-1,TRBV2,once,CASTPWESGPEAFF,TGTGCCAGCACCCCTTGGGAAAGCGGCCCTGAAGCTTTCTTT
TRBD2,TRBJ2-1,TRBV6-6,-,CASSLAGSNEQFF,TGTGCCAGCAGTCTAGCGGGATCAAATGAGCAGTTCTTC
-,TRBJ2-4,TRBV7-3,-,CASSLGAATDIQYF,TGTGCCAGCAGCTTAGGGGCAGCAACGGACATTCAGTACTTC
-,TRBJ2-7,TRBV18,-,CASSPGVGGEQYF,TGTGCCAGCTCACCGGGGGTAGGGGGCGAGCAGTACTTC
TRBD1,TRBJ1-3,TRBV9,-,CASSPRQGGNTIYF,TGTGCCAGCAGCCCCCGACAGGGTGGAAACACCATATATTTT
TRBD2,TRBJ2-7,TRBV13,-,CASSSTGGTSSYEQYF,TGTGCCAGCAGTTCGACCGGTGGGACTAGCTCGTACGAGCAGTACTTC
TRBD2,TRBJ2-1,TRBV19,-,CASSRREGRVDEQFF,TGTGCCAGTAGTCGCCGGGAGGGCCGGGTCGATGAGCAGTTCTTC
-,TRBJ2-5,TRBV11-2,-,CASSWRQIQETQYF,TGTGCCAGCAGCTGGAGACAGATCCAAGAGACCCAGTACTTC
-,TRBJ2-5,TRBV3-1/TRBV3-2,few,CASSQAGAEEETQYF,TGTGCCAGCAGCCAGGCAGGGGCGGAGGAAGAGACCCAGTACTTC
-,TRBJ1-3,TRBV10-3,-,CAISRDNSGNTIYF,TGTGCCATCAGTAGGGACAACTCTGGAAACACCATATATTTT
-,TRBJ2-7,TRBV7-9,-,CASSLVEGYEQYF,TGTGCCAGCAGCTTAGTAGAGGGCTACGAGCAGTACTTC
-,TRBJ1-2,TRBV7-9,-,CASSLGLYGYTF,TGTGCCAGCAGCTTGGGCCTATATGGCTACACCTTC
-,TRBJ2-6,TRBV5-1,-,CASSLGPLSGANVLTF,TGCGCCTCCTCTCTGGGGCCCCTCTCTGGGGCCAACGTCCTGACTTTC
-,TRBJ1-5,TRBV19,-,CASSETIRGPNQPQHF,TGTGCCAGTAGCGAAACCATCAGGGGCCCGAATCAGCCCCAGCATTTT
TRBD2,TRBJ2-3,TRBV24-1,-,CATITSEITDTQYF,TGTGCCACCATTACTAGCGAGATCACAGATACGCAGTATTTT
TRBD2,TRBJ2-1,TRBV7-6,-,CASSLGPTSGGYNEQFF,TGTGCCAGCAGCTTAGGCCCGACTAGCGGGGGATACAATGAGCAGTTCTTC
TRBD1,TRBJ1-6,TRBV6-5,few,CASSRTGGSSPLHF,TGTGCCAGCAGTAGGACAGGGGGTTCGTCACCCCTCCACTTT
TRBD1,TRBJ2-1,TRBV18,-,CASSPGTGVFNEQFF,TGTGCCAGCTCACCTGGGACAGGGGTATTCAATGAGCAGTTCTTC
TRBD1,TRBJ1-2,TRBV6-5,-,CASSIDRAGRYGYTF,TGTGCCAGCAGCATTGACAGGGCCGGACGATATGGCTACACCTTC
TRBD2,TRBJ2-1,TRBV4-2,-,CASSQAAGGSYEQFF,TGTGCCAGCAGCCAAGCTGCCGGCGGGAGCTATGAGCAGTTCTTC
TRBD1,TRBJ1-4,TRBV28,-,CASRPRGSPTIYEKLFF,TGTGCCAGCAGACCCAGGGGGTCCCCAACAATATATGAAAAACTGTTTTTT
-,TRBJ2-1,TRBV4-2,once,CASSQVGPWEDNEQFF,TGTGCCAGCAGCCAAGTAGGGCCCTGGGAGGACAATGAGCAGTTCTTC
-,TRBJ2-2,TRBV19,-,CASSSSGPATGELFF,TGTGCCAGTAGTTCTTCAGGGCCCGCCACCGGGGAGCTGTTTTTT
TRBD2,TRBJ2-2,TRBV18,-,CASSPSGLGSGELFF,TGTGCCAGCTCACCTTCCGGACTAGGCTCCGGGGAGCTGTTTTTT
TRBD1,TRBJ2-7,TRBV14,-,CASSVGTGVYEQYF,TGTGCCAGCAGCGTCGGGACAGGGGTGTACGAGCAGTACTTC
-,TRBJ2-2,TRBV28,-,CASSFWRADTGELFF,TGTGCCAGCAGTTTTTGGAGGGCGGACACCGGGGAGCTGTTTTTT
-,TRBJ2-7,TRBV9,-,CASSPTGGQPYEQYF,TGTGCCAGCAGCCCCACCGGTGGACAGCCCTACGAGCAGTACTTC
-,TRBJ2-5,TRBV6-1,-,CASSEYGGSFGSAETQYF,TGTGCCAGCAGTGAATACGGAGGGTCCTTTGGGTCCGCGGAGACCCAGTACTTC
-,TRBJ2-2,TRBV5-4,-,CASSSPPGTGELFF,TGTGCCAGCAGCTCCCCCCCCGGCACCGGGGAGCTGTTTTTT
-,TRBJ1-1,TRBV5-1,-,CASSFGRLDTEAFF,TGCGCCAGCAGCTTCGGCAGGTTGGACACTGAAGCTTTCTTT
TRBD1,TRBJ1-2,TRBV4-2,-,CASSQVIQGVYGYTF,TGTGCCAGCAGCCAAGTAATTCAGGGGGTTTATGGCTACACCTTC
-,TRBJ2-5,TRBV5-4,-,CASRPGTSQETQYF,TGTGCCAGCAGACCCGGGACAAGCCAAGAGACCCAGTACTTC
-,TRBJ2-7,TRBV7-2,once,CASSLYRNSRAYEQYF,TGTGCCAGCAGCTTATATCGGAACTCCCGGGCCTACGAGCAGTACTTC
-,TRBJ2-7,TRBV27,-,CASSTHSGYEQYF,TGTGCCAGCAGTACACATAGCGGTTACGAGCAGTACTTC
-,TRBJ2-7,TRBV4-1,-,CASSQAGVERYEQYF,TGCGCCAGCAGCCAAGCCGGGGTCGAACGGTACGAGCAGTACTTC
-,TRBJ2-2,TRBV19,-,CASSGRGELFF,TGTGCCAGTAGTGGCCGCGGGGAGCTGTTTTTT
TRBD1,TRBJ2-1,TRBV28,-,CASRWGDRVSEEQFF,TGTGCCAGCAGGTGGGGGGACAGGGTGTCCGAAGAGCAGTTCTTC
-,TRBJ1-2,TRBV29-1,-,CSVRGWANYGYTF,TGCAGCGTGAGAGGGTGGGCTAACTATGGCTACACCTTC
-,TRBJ1-1,TRBV11-1,once,CASSLVSNTEAFF,TGTGCCAGCAGCTTAGTGTCTAACACTGAAGCTTTCTTT